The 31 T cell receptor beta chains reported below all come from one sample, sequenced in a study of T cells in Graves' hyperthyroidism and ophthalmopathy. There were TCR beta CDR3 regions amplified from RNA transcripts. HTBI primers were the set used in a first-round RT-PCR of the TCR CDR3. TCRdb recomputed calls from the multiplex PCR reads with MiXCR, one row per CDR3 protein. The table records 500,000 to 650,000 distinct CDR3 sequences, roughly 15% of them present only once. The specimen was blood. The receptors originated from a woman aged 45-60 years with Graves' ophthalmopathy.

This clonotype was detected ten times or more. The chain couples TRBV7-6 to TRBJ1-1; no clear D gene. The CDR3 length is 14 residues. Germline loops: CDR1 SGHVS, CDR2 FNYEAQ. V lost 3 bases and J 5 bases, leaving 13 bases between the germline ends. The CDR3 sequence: CASSLGGPSTEAFF. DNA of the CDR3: TGTGCCAGCAGCTTGGGAGGTCCATCTACTGAAGCTTTCTTT.

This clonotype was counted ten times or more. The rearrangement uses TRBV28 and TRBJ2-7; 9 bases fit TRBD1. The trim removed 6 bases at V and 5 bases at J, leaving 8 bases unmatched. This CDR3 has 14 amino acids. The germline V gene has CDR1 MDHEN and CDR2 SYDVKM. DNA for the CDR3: TGTGCCAGCAGAAGACAGGGGGGGACCAACGAGCAGTACTTC. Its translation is CASRRQGGTNEQYF.

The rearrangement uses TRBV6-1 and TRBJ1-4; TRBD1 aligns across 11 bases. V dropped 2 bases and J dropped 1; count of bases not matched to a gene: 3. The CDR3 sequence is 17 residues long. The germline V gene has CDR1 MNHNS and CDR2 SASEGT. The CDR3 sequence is CASSEWGQGGTNEKLFF. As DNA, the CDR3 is TGTGCCAGCAGTGAATGGGGACAGGGGGGAACTAATGAAAAACTGTTTTTT.

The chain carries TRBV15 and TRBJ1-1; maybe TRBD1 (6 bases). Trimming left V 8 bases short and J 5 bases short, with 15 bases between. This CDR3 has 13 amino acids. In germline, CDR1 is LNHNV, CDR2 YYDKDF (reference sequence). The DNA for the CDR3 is TGTGCCACCGGAAGGGCCCAGGGGACTGAAGCTTTCTTT. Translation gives CATGRAQGTEAFF.

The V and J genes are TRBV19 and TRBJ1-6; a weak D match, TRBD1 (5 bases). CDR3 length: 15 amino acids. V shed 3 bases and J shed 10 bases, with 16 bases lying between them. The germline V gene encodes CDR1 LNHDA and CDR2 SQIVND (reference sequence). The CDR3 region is CASSIGGPEGSPLHF. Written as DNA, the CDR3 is TGTGCCAGTAGTATTGGGGGACCAGAGGGATCACCCCTCCACTTT.

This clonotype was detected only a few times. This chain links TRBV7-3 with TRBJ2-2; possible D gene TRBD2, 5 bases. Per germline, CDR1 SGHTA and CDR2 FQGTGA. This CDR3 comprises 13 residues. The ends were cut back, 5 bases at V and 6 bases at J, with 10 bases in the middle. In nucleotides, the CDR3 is TGTGCCAGCAGCGGCATAGCGTCCGGGGAGCTGTTTTTT. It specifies CASSGIASGELFF.

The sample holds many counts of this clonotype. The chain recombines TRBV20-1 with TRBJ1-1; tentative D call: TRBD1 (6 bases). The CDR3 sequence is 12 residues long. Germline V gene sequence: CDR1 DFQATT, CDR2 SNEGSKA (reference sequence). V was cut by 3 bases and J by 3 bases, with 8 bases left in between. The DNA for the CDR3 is TGCAGTGCTAGGACAGGCGACACTGAAGCTTTCTTT. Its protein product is CSARTGDTEAFF.

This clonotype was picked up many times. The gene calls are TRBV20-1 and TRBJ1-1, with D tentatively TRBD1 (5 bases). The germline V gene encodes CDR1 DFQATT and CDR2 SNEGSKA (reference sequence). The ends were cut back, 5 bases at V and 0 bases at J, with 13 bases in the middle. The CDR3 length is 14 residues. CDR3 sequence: CSADDSGMNTEAFF. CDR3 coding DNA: TGCAGTGCTGACGACAGTGGTATGAACACTGAAGCTTTCTTT.

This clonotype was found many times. For the CDR3, the DNA is TGTGCCAGCAGTTCAGATCACGGGGAAGCTTTCTTT. The encoded protein is CASSSDHGEAFF. V usage is TRBV12-3 or TRBV12-4 and J usage is TRBJ1-1, with D unresolved. This CDR3 spans 12 amino acids. V gave up 4 bases and J gave up 8 bases, with 11 bases separating them.

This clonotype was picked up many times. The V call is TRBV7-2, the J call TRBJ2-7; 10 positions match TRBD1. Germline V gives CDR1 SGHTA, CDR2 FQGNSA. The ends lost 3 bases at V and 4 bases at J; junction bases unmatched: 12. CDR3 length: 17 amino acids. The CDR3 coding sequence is TGTGCCAGCAGCTTGCCCTCGACAGGGGGCCCTTCGTACGAGCAGTACTTC. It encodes CASSLPSTGGPSYEQYF.

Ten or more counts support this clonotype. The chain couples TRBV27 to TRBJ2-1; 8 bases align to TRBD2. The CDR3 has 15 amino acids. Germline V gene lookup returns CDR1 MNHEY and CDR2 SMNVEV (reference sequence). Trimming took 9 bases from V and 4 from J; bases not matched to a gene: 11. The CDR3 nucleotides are TGTGCCAGTCTCCCACTAGCGGCCAGGTACAATGAGCAGTTCTTC. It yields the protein CASLPLAARYNEQFF.

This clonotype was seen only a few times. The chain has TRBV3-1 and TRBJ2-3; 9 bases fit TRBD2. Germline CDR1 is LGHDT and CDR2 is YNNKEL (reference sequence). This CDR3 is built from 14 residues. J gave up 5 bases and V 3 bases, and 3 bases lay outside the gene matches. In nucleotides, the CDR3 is TGTGCCAGCAGCCATACAGCGGGAGGAGATACGCAGTATTTT. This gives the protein CASSHTAGGDTQYF.

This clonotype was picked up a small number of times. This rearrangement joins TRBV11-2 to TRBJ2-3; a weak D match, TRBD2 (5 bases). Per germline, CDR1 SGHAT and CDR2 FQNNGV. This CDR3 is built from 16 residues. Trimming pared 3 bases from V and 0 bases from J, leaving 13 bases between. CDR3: CASSFRGSASTDTQYF. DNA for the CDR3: TGTGCCAGCAGCTTTCGGGGTTCGGCGAGCACAGATACGCAGTATTTT.

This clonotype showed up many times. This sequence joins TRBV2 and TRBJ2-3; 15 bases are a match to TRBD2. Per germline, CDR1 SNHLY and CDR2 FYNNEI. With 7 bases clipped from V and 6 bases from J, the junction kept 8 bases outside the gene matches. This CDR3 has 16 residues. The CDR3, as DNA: TGTGCCAGCAACCTTCGGACTAGCGGGGGGGGGGATACGCAGTATTTT. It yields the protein CASNLRTSGGGDTQYF.

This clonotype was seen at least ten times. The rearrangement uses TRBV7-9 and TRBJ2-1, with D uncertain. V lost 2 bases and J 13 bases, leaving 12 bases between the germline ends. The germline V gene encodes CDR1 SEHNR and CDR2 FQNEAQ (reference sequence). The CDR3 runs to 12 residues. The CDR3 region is CASSLSGQTQFF. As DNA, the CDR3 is TGTGCCAGCAGCTTATCGGGCCAAACTCAGTTCTTC.

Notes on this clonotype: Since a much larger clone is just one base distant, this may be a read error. In nucleotides, the CDR3 is TGCGCCAGCAGCTTGCAGGGTACTCGGTCGAGTGAAAAACTGTTTTTT. It encodes CASSLQGTRSSEKLFF. V and J are TRBV5-1 and TRBJ1-4; a possible D gene is TRBD1 (5 bases). This CDR3 contains 16 residues. Germline CDR1 and CDR2: SGHRS and YFSETQ. V lost 1 base and J lost 7, with 17 bases in between.

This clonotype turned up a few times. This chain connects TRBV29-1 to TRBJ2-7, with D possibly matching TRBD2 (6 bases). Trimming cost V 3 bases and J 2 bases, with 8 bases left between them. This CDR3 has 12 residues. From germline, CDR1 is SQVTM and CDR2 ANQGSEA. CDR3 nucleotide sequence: TGCAGCGTTGAGCGGGGCCCCTACGAGCAGTACTTC. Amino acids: CSVERGPYEQYF.

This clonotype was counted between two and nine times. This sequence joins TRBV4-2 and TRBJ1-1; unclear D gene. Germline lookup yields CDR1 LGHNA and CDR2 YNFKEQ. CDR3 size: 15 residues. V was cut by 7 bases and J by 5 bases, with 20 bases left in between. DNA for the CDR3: TGTGCCAGCACCCGGGAGGTCTCCCTAGGGACTGAAGCTTTCTTT. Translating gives CASTREVSLGTEAFF.

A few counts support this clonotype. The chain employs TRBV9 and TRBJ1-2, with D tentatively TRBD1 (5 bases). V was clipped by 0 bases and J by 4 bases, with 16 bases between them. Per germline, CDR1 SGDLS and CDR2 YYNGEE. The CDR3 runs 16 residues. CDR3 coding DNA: TGTGCCAGCAGCGTAGGGGGAGGGATCAGGGCCTATGGCTACACCTTC. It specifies CASSVGGGIRAYGYTF.

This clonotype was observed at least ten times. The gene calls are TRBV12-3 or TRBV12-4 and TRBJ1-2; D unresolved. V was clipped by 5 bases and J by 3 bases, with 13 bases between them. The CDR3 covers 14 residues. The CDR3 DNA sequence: TGTGCCAGCAGTCGAACCCAGTCTGACTATGGCTACACCTTC. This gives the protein CASSRTQSDYGYTF.

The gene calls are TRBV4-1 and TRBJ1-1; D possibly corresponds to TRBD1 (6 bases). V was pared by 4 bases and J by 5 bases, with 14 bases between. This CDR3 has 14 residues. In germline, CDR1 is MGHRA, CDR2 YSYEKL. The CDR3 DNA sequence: TGCGCCAGCAGCCTCACGCAGGGGATTACTGAAGCTTTCTTT. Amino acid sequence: CASSLTQGITEAFF.

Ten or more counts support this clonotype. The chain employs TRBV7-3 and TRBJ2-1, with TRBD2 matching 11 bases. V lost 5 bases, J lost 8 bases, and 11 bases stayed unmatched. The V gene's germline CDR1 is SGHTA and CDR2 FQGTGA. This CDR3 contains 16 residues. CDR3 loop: CASSPRLAGSVDEQFF. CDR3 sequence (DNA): TGTGCCAGCAGCCCCCGACTAGCGGGATCGGTTGATGAGCAGTTCTTC.

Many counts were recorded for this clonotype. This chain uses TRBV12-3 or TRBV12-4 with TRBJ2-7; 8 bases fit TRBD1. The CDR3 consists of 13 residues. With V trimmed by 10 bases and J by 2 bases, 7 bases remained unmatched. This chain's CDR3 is CATKPGQAYEQYF. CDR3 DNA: TGTGCCACAAAGCCGGGACAGGCCTACGAGCAGTACTTC.

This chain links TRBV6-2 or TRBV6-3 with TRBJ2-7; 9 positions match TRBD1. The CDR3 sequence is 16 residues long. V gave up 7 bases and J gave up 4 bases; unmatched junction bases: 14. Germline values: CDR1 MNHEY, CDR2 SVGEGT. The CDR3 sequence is CASTMNPGQGRYEQYF. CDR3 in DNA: TGTGCCAGCACGATGAACCCGGGACAGGGAAGGTACGAGCAGTACTTC.

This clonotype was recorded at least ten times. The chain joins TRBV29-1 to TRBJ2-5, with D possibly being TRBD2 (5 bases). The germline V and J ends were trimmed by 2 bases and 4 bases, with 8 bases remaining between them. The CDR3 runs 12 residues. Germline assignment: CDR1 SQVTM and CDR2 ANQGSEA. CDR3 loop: CSVEFAGETQYF. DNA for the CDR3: TGCAGCGTTGAATTTGCGGGAGAGACCCAGTACTTC.

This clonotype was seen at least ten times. CDR3 DNA sequence: TGTGCCAGCAGTGACCGGACCAACAATCAGCCCCAGCATTTT. Residues: CASSDRTNNQPQHF. The chain links TRBV6-2 or TRBV6-3 to TRBJ1-5, with no clear D. This CDR3 comprises 14 residues. CDR1 and CDR2 from the germline V gene are MNHEY and SVGEGT. V was cut by 5 bases and J by 3 bases, with 11 bases left in between.

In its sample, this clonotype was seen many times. The CDR3 reads CASSDLQTGEGYTF. DNA for the CDR3: TGTGCCAGCAGCGACCTACAGACAGGGGAAGGCTACACCTTC. This chain links TRBV5-6 with TRBJ1-2, with 8 bases fitting TRBD1. V lost 4 bases, J lost 8 bases, and 10 bases stayed unmatched. Germline loops: CDR1 SGHDT, CDR2 YYEEEE. The CDR3 consists of 14 residues.

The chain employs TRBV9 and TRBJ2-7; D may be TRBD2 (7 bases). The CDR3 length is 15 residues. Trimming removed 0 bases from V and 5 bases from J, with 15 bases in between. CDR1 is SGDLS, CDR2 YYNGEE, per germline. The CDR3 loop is CASSVVGGPMDEQYF. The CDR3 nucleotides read TGTGCCAGCAGCGTAGTGGGGGGGCCGATGGACGAGCAGTACTTC.

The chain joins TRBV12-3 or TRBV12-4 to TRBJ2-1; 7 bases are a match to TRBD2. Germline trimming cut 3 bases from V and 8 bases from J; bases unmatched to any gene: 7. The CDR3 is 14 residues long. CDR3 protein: CASSLSGVGDEQFF. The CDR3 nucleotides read TGTGCCAGCAGTTTGAGCGGGGTAGGCGATGAGCAGTTCTTC.

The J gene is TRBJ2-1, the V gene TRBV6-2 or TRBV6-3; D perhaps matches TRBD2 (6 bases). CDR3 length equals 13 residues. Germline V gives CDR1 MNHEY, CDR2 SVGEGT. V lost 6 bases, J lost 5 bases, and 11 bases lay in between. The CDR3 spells CASSYGGHNEQFF. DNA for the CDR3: TGTGCCAGCAGCTACGGGGGTCACAATGAGCAGTTCTTC.

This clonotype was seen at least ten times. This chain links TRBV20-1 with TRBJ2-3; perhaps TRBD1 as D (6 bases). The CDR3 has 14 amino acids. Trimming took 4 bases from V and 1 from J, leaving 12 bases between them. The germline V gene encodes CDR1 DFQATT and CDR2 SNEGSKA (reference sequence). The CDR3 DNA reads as TGCAGTGCTATTCAGGGGTTTGGCACAGATACGCAGTATTTT. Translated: CSAIQGFGTDTQYF.